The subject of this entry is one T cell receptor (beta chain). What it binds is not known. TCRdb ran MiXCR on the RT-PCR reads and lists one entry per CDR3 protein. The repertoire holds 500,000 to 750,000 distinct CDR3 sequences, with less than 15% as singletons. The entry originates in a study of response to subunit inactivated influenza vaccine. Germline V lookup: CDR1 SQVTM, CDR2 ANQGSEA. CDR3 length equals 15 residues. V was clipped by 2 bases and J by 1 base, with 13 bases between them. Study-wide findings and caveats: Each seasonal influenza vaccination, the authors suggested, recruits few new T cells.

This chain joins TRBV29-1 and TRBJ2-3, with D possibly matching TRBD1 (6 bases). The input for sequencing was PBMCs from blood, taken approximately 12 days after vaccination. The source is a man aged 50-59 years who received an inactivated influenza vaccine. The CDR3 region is CSVEQGIVGTDTQYF. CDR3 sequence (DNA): TGCAGCGTTGAACAGGGGATTGTGGGCACAGATACGCAGTATTTT.